This T cell receptor (beta chain) appears in the sequencing data of a study of regulatory T cells in long-lasting Graves disease. Study background: Treatment with antithyroid drugs for over 5 years, together with positive TSH receptor antibodies, meant persistent Graves' disease.

This clonotype appeared many times. Its target is not known. Study-level results: The small sample size may have reduced accuracy. Persistent disease favored TRBV28, TRBJ1-2 and TRBJ2-5. Persistent Graves' patients showed less TCR diversity than newly diagnosed ones.

Building the TCR beta libraries relied on iRepertoire HTBI primers, and CDR3 regions underwent Arm-PCR. One entry per CDR3 protein, called by TCRdb with MiXCR from the multiplex PCR reads. The sample carries a few hundred thousand distinct CDR3 sequences, 23% recorded once. The CDR3 runs 16 residues. Germline lookup yields CDR1 SGHTA and CDR2 FQGNSA. V was pared by 6 bases and J by 7 bases, with 24 bases between. The sample's time point: persistent/refractory GD, antithyroid drugs over 5 years with positive TRAb. Following extraction of RNA from PBMCs, that RNA was used to make the TCR library. V gene TRBV7-2 combines with J gene TRBJ1-2; TRBD1 might be the D (6 bases). This sample comprised peripheral blood mononuclear cells (PBMCs), obtained when the disease was refractory, from a patient treated with antithyroid drugs. This clonotype was sampled from a female donor with Graves disease. The CDR3, as DNA: TGTGCCAGCAGTCAATTGGGGGCAGGAGGAAGCGGTGGCTACACCTTC. It yields the protein CASSQLGAGGSGGYTF.